This T cell receptor (beta chain) was captured by sequencing in a study of T cell responses to AZD1222 COVID-19 vaccine. Worth noting for this clone: Its antigen is unknown.

Using immunoSEQ multiplex PCR, the repertoire was profiled, and TCRdb retains in-frame clones only, with some absent. This sample has 70,000 to 95,000 clones, with around nine tenths found just once. Findings and caveats of the study: Among those given AZD1222, only six were seropositive at baseline.

The TCR sequence derives from an adult who received the AZD1222 COVID-19 vaccine. The input for sequencing was peripheral blood, taken 28 days after the second AZD1222 dose.

The CDR3 loop is CASSLGASGSYEQFF. The CDR3, as DNA: TGTGCCAGCAGTTTAGGGGCTAGCGGGAGCTATGAGCAGTTCTTC. The chain couples TRBV27 to TRBJ2-1, with 10 bases lining up with TRBD2. The ends lost 2 bases at V and 8 bases at J; junction bases unmatched: 6. The V gene's germline CDR1 is MNHEY and CDR2 SMNVEV (reference sequence). The CDR3 is 15 residues long.